A single sample gave rise to the 27 T cell receptor beta chains below, sequenced in a study of PD-1 blockade in mismatch repair-deficient tumors. The table came from immunoSEQ multiplex PCR; TCRdb's copy has only in-frame clones and leaves some out. The sample records roughly 120,000 clones, about 88% being singletons. Sequencing used peripheral blood, obtained approximately 72 weeks after starting pembrolizumab. The receptors were gathered from an adult with mismatch repair-deficient cancer.

The chain employs TRBV10-2 and TRBJ2-1, with no clear D. CDR3 size: 11 residues. CDR1 and CDR2 from the germline V gene are WSHSY and SAAADI. Trimming left V 0 bases short and J 10 bases short, with 4 bases between. CDR3 nucleotides: TGCGCCAGCAGTGAGTCAATAGAGCAGTTCTTC. It is translated as CASSESIEQFF.

J is TRBJ2-3 and V is TRBV5-6, with TRBD2 matching over 7 bases. Germline V lookup: CDR1 SGHDT, CDR2 YYEEEE. The CDR3 is made up of 15 amino acids. Trimming took 2 bases from V and 0 from J; bases not matched to a gene: 3. Here the CDR3 reads CASSLAGTSTDTQYF. The CDR3 DNA reads TGTGCCAGCAGCTTAGCGGGAACTAGCACAGATACGCAGTATTTT.

This chain uses TRBV5-5 with TRBJ1-2; D is ambiguous. V was clipped by 5 bases and J by 5 bases, with 19 bases between them. Germline V gene data show CDR1 as SGHKS and CDR2 as YYEKEE (reference sequence). The CDR3 is 15 amino acids. CDR3 protein: CASRPDVQKHYGYTF. DNA for the CDR3: TGTGCCAGCAGACCTGACGTCCAGAAGCATTATGGCTACACCTTC.

The V and J genes are TRBV5-5 and TRBJ2-5, with TRBD1 matching 11 bases. V gave up 4 bases and J gave up 5 bases; unmatched junction bases: 7. This CDR3 is 15 amino acids long. Germline V lookup: CDR1 SGHKS, CDR2 YYEKEE (reference sequence). For the CDR3, the DNA is TGTGCCAGCAGCGGAGGGGACAGGGGGAGGGAGACCCAGTACTTC. Protein product: CASSGGDRGRETQYF.

In its sample, this clone was seen once. J is TRBJ1-3 and V is TRBV28; D possibly corresponds to TRBD1 (6 bases). This CDR3 is built from 14 residues. V shed 7 bases and J shed 0 bases, with 10 bases lying between them. The germline gives CDR1 MDHEN, CDR2 SYDVKM. CDR3 amino acids: CASTRQVSGNTIYF. The CDR3 nucleotides read TGTGCCAGCACTCGACAGGTCTCTGGAAACACCATATATTTT. Variable domain in full (rest from reference TRBV28 and TRBJ1-3): DVKVTQSSRYLVKRTGEKVFLECVQDMDHENMFWYRQDPGLGLRLIYFSYDVKMKEKGDIPEGYSVSREKKERFSLILESASTNQTSMYLCASTRQVSGNTIYFGEGSWLTVV.

The chain carries TRBV9 and TRBJ2-1; maybe TRBD2 (6 bases). V was cut by 4 bases and J by 4 bases, with 21 bases left in between. Per germline, CDR1 SGDLS and CDR2 YYNGEE. The CDR3 consists of 17 residues. CDR3 nucleotides: TGTGCCAGCAGCCCGACTTGGGGCGGGACCCCGTACAATGAGCAGTTCTTC. Its protein product is CASSPTWGGTPYNEQFF.

This rearrangement joins TRBV30 to TRBJ2-3, with unresolved D. The CDR3 loop spans 11 amino acids. Germline V gene sequence: CDR1 GTSNPN, CDR2 SVGIG (reference sequence). V lost 4 bases and J 0 bases, leaving 2 bases between the germline ends. CDR3 DNA sequence: TGTGCCTGGACCAGCACAGATACGCAGTATTTT. This sequence encodes CAWTSTDTQYF. The variable domain in full, with the rest retrieved from reference TRBV30 and TRBJ2-3, is SQTIHQWPATLVQPVGSPLSLECTVEGTSNPNLYWYRQAAGRGLQLLFYSVGIGQISSEVPQNLSASRPQDRQFILSSKKLLLSDSGFYLCAWTSTDTQYFGPGTRLTVL.

The gene calls are TRBV28 and TRBJ1-5, with 9 bases identical to TRBD1. The trim removed 6 bases at V and 3 bases at J, leaving 9 bases unmatched. Germline loops: CDR1 MDHEN, CDR2 SYDVKM. The CDR3 has 16 residues. This CDR3 is CASRPQGTGNNQPQHF. The CDR3 region has the DNA TGTGCCAGCAGACCCCAAGGGACAGGGAACAATCAGCCCCAGCATTTT.

This chain uses TRBV7-8 with TRBJ2-7; tentative D call: TRBD2 (5 bases). V lost 2 bases, J lost 0 bases, and 5 bases lay in between. CDR3 length: 13 residues. Germline V gives CDR1 SGHVS, CDR2 FQNEAQ. The CDR3 here is CASSLSGSYEQYF. The CDR3 DNA sequence: TGTGCCAGCAGCTTAAGCGGCTCCTACGAGCAGTACTTC.

The chain employs TRBV7-2 and TRBJ1-1, with 7 bases matching TRBD1. This CDR3 contains 15 residues. Germline CDR1 reads SGHTA; CDR2 reads FQGNSA. The ends lost 2 bases at V and 4 bases at J; junction bases unmatched: 7. CDR3 residues: CASSLPQGVTTEAFF. In DNA, the CDR3 is TGTGCCAGCAGCTTACCGCAGGGGGTAACCACTGAAGCTTTCTTT.

The V gene is TRBV4-3, the J gene TRBJ2-7, with D possibly being TRBD1 (6 bases). Germline lookup yields CDR1 LGHNA and CDR2 YSLEER. V was clipped by 1 base and J by 2 bases, with 12 bases between them. The CDR3 is 15 residues long. DNA of the CDR3: TGCGCCAGCAGCCAAGCCGAGGGGGACACCTACGAGCAGTACTTC. Its protein product is CASSQAEGDTYEQYF.

This clone has a single count. V and J are TRBV18 and TRBJ1-1; D may be TRBD1 (5 bases). The V gene's germline CDR1 is KGHSH and CDR2 LQKENI. The V and J ends lost 5 bases and 0 bases respectively, with 10 bases between them. This CDR3 has 14 residues. CDR3 sequence: CASSSGFMNTEAFF. The CDR3 DNA follows: TGTGCCAGCTCATCAGGGTTTATGAACACTGAAGCTTTCTTT.

The chain carries TRBV11-2 and TRBJ1-1; D gene ambiguous. The V end lost 4 bases, the J end lost 7 bases, and 7 bases lay between the germline ends. The CDR3 contains 11 residues. CDR1 SGHAT and CDR2 FQNNGV come from the germline V gene. The CDR3 DNA follows: TGTGCCAGCAGCTCAACCTTTGAAGCTTTCTTT. Translated: CASSSTFEAFF. The variable domain in full, completed from reference TRBV11-2 and TRBJ1-1, reads EAGVAQSPRYKIIEKRQSVAFWCNPISGHATLYWYQQILGQGPKLLIQFQNNGVVDDSQLPKDRFSAERLKGVDSTLKIQPAKLEDSAVYLCASSSTFEAFFGQGTRLTVV.

J is TRBJ2-7 and V is TRBV4-1, with D unclear. The length of the CDR3 is 14 residues. V dropped 1 base and J dropped 1 base, with 8 bases sitting between them. CDR1 and CDR2 (germline): MGHRA, YSYEKL. DNA for the CDR3: TGCGCCAGCAGCCAAGTTGGCACGTCCTACGAGCAGTACTTC. Its translation: CASSQVGTSYEQYF.

The V call is TRBV6-9, the J call TRBJ2-5, with a possible D match to TRBD2 (6 bases). The germline gives CDR1 MNHGY, CDR2 SVAAGI. This CDR3 is built from 10 residues. The CDR3 spells CPSGVETQYF. The CDR3 bases are TGTCCTTCGGGAGTTGAGACCCAGTACTTC.

The J gene is TRBJ2-7, the V gene TRBV7-2, with 7 bases identical to TRBD2. The CDR3 has 15 amino acids. The V gene's germline CDR1 is SGHTA and CDR2 FQGNSA. V dropped 2 bases and J dropped 1; count of bases not matched to a gene: 5. CDR3 DNA: TGTGCCAGCAGCTTATCAGCGGGGTTATCCTACGAGCAGTACTTC. As protein: CASSLSAGLSYEQYF. The variable domain in full, completed from reference TRBV7-2 and TRBJ2-7, reads GAGVSQSPSNKVTEKGKDVELRCDPISGHTALYWYRQSLGQGLEFLIYFQGNSAPDKSGLPSDRFSAERTGGSVSTLTIQRTQQEDSAVYLCASSLSAGLSYEQYFGPGTRLTVT.

The chain couples TRBV2 to TRBJ2-1; D not resolved. V lost 2 bases and J 2 bases, leaving 7 bases between the germline ends. Germline V gene data show CDR1 as SNHLY and CDR2 as FYNNEI. The CDR3 consists of 14 residues. The CDR3 DNA reads TGTGCCAGCAGTGAACGGTCTACCTACAATGAGCAGTTCTTC. Translation: CASSERSTYNEQFF.

The V and J genes are TRBV28 and TRBJ1-5, with D maybe TRBD1 (5 bases). Germline CDR1 reads MDHEN; CDR2 reads SYDVKM. This CDR3 is built from 15 residues. Trimming pared 5 bases from V and 0 bases from J, leaving 11 bases between. The DNA of the CDR3 is TGTGCCAGCAGTCCCCCGGACATTAGCAATCAGCCCCAGCATTTT. Translated, it gives CASSPPDISNQPQHF.

The V gene is TRBV19, the J gene TRBJ1-2; the match to TRBD1 covers 10 bases. Looked up from germline, CDR1 is LNHDA and CDR2 is SQIVND (reference sequence). This CDR3 has 14 amino acids. V trimming: 6 bases; J trimming: 5 bases; junction bases outside the gene matches: 6. Here the CDR3 reads CASRLTGGAYGYTF. The CDR3 coding sequence is TGTGCCAGTAGGTTGACAGGGGGCGCGTATGGCTACACCTTC.

V usage is TRBV2 and J usage is TRBJ1-2; D is perhaps TRBD1 (6 bases). Germline values: CDR1 SNHLY, CDR2 FYNNEI. The V gene lost 8 bases and the J gene lost 7 bases, with 11 bases spanning the gap. This CDR3 spans 11 amino acids. CDR3 loop: CASGTWPGYTF. The DNA for the CDR3 is TGTGCCAGCGGGACATGGCCTGGCTACACCTTC.

The rearrangement links TRBV10-2 to TRBJ1-4; D is unclear. V was shortened by 8 bases and J by 0 bases, with 7 bases between the two germline ends. This CDR3 has 13 residues. Germline CDR1 is WSHSY and CDR2 is SAAADI. CDR3 sequence (DNA): TGCGCCAGCGGAGCAGCAACTAATGAAAAACTGTTTTTT. It translates to CASGAATNEKLFF.

The chain is built from TRBV29-1 and TRBJ2-3; no clear D. The V end was cut by 3 bases, the J end by 1 base, with 8 bases between. The CDR3 covers 13 residues. The germline V gene has CDR1 SQVTM and CDR2 ANQGSEA. The CDR3 sequence: CSVDPRGTDTQYF. Written as DNA, the CDR3 is TGCAGCGTTGACCCTCGGGGCACAGATACGCAGTATTTT.

V gene TRBV4-1 combines with J gene TRBJ2-7; TRBD1 matches 7 bases. Unmatched junction bases numbered 10, after V lost 3 bases and J lost 2 bases. CDR3 length equals 16 residues. Germline V gene data show CDR1 as MGHRA and CDR2 as YSYEKL. CDR3 in amino acids: CASSHTRNRGTYEQYF. The CDR3 bases are TGCGCCAGCAGCCATACCAGGAACAGGGGAACCTACGAGCAGTACTTC.

The V call is TRBV7-6, the J call TRBJ1-1; 8 bases align to TRBD1. The CDR3 length is 16 residues. The ends lost 2 bases at V and 5 bases at J; junction bases unmatched: 10. The germline CDR1 and CDR2 sequences are SGHVS and FNYEAQ. The CDR3: CASSLSTSWDRTEAFF. CDR3 coding DNA: TGTGCCAGCAGCTTATCTACGTCTTGGGACAGGACTGAAGCTTTCTTT.

The J gene is TRBJ2-7, the V gene TRBV7-9; unclear D gene. Per germline, CDR1 SEHNR and CDR2 FQNEAQ (reference sequence). The V end lost 8 bases, the J end lost 2 bases, and 13 bases lay between the germline ends. The CDR3 covers 13 residues. This CDR3 reads CASLRAVPYEQYF. The DNA for the CDR3 is TGTGCCAGCCTCCGGGCCGTTCCCTACGAGCAGTACTTC. Supplemented by reference TRBV7-9 and TRBJ2-7, the full variable domain reads DTGVSQNPRHKITKRGQNVTFRCDPISEHNRLYWYRQTLGQGPEFLTYFQNEAQLEKSRLLSDRFSAERPKGSFSTLEIQRTEQGDSAMYLCASLRAVPYEQYFGPGTRLTVT.

The chain recombines TRBV6-5 with TRBJ2-7, with 9 bases matching TRBD1. CDR3 size: 16 residues. Per the germline V gene, CDR1 is MNHEY and CDR2 is SVGAGI. V lost 0 bases and J lost 3; bases outside the gene matches: 6. CDR3 protein: CASSYSYTGGNYEQYF. Here the CDR3 DNA reads TGTGCCAGCAGTTACTCGTACACAGGGGGCAACTACGAGCAGTACTTC.

The rearrangement uses TRBV6-1 and TRBJ2-7; 7 bases align to TRBD2. V shed 8 bases and J 3 bases; nucleotides not matched to a gene: 7. This CDR3 has 13 amino acids. Germline assignment: CDR1 MNHNS and CDR2 SASEGT. CDR3 protein: CASGERDGYEQYF. In nucleotides, the CDR3 is TGTGCCAGCGGGGAGCGGGACGGCTACGAGCAGTACTTC.